These 14 T cell receptor beta chains were sequenced from one sample in a study. One entry per CDR3 protein results from TCRdb running MiXCR on the RT-PCR reads. The repertoire includes about 700,000 distinct CDR3 sequences, approximately 15% of them detected once, and 3.6% sits in the top ten. The sample taken for sequencing was memory CD4+ T cells from blood. The receptors come from a female donor in good health, serving as a healthy control.

The sample holds many counts of this clonotype. The genes are TRBV15 and TRBJ2-1; no clear D gene. CDR1 is LNHNV and CDR2 is YYDKDF in the germline V gene (reference sequence). The CDR3 is 12 residues long. V gave up 1 base and J gave up 10 bases, with 8 bases separating them. CDR3: CATSRAAGEQFF. The CDR3 nucleotides are TGTGCCACCAGCAGAGCCGCCGGGGAGCAGTTCTTC.

This clonotype has a handful of counts. The J gene is TRBJ2-3, the V gene TRBV20-1; 14 bases map to TRBD2. Germline V gene data show CDR1 as DFQATT and CDR2 as SNEGSKA (reference sequence). Germline trimming cut 6 bases from V and 5 bases from J; bases unmatched to any gene: 19. CDR3 size: 19 residues. DNA of the CDR3: TGCAGTGCCATCCCCCCCGGACTAGCGGGGGGAGGTGTCGGAGATACGCAGTATTTT. It specifies CSAIPPGLAGGGVGDTQYF.

This clonotype has at least ten counts. The rearrangement uses TRBV6-5 and TRBJ2-1; D perhaps matches TRBD2 (6 bases). This CDR3 spans 15 amino acids. The V end lost 2 bases, the J end lost 9 bases, and 17 bases lay between the germline ends. CDR1 and CDR2 (germline): MNHEY, SVGAGI. CDR3 protein: CASSYGGRGVGEQFF. The CDR3 region has the DNA TGTGCCAGCAGTTACGGGGGGAGAGGAGTGGGTGAGCAGTTCTTC.

This clonotype was counted ten times or more. This chain uses TRBV7-2 with TRBJ2-7; D gene uncertain. CDR3 size: 13 residues. The V end was cut by 2 bases, the J end by 2 bases, with 7 bases between. Germline loops: CDR1 SGHTA, CDR2 FQGNSA. As DNA, the CDR3 is TGTGCCAGCAGCTTAAGGGCAGCCTACGAGCAGTACTTC. This gives the protein CASSLRAAYEQYF.

Worth noting for this clonotype: The junction differs from germline at one of its ends, possibly a read error. The chain is built from TRBV5-6 and TRBJ2-3; TRBD2 matches 13 bases. This CDR3 contains 16 residues. Germline CDR1 is SGHDT and CDR2 is YYEEEE. CDR3 amino acids: CASKFPRTSGRNTQYF. The CDR3 DNA reads TGTGCTAGCAAATTCCCCCGGACTAGCGGGAGAAATACGCAGTATTTT. The full variable domain, its missing parts supplied by reference TRBV5-6 and TRBJ2-3, is DAGVTQSPTHLIKTRGQQVTLRCSPKSGHDTVSWYQQALGQGPQFIFQYYEEEERQRGNFPDRFSGHQFPNYSSELNVNALLLGDSALYLCASKFPRTSGRNTQYFGPGTRLTVL.

Regarding this clonotype: This sequence may be a read error, since a much larger clone differs from it by one base. The chain joins TRBV11-2 to TRBJ2-1; D unclear. The CDR3 sequence is 16 residues long. Trimming left V 1 base short and J 6 bases short, with 16 bases between. Germline assignment: CDR1 SGHAT and CDR2 FQNNGV. The CDR3 nucleotides are TGTGCCAGCAGCTTAGGCCTTAGGTGGGGAATCAATGAGCAGTTCTTC. It yields the protein CASSLGLRWGINEQFF.

The rearrangement uses TRBV5-8 and TRBJ2-3; weak D call: TRBD2 (6 bases). CDR1 and CDR2 from the germline V gene are SGHTS and YDEGEE. This CDR3 has 15 amino acids. V was cut by 8 bases and J by 2 bases, with 18 bases left in between. Written as DNA, the CDR3 is TGTGCCAGTTGTCAGCGGGCCACCTACACAGATACGCAGTATTTT. Its protein is CASCQRATYTDTQYF.

The chain uses TRBV29-1 and TRBJ2-7; 10 bases are a match to TRBD1. This CDR3 has 15 amino acids. After removal of 8 bases from V and 0 bases from J, the junction contained 10 bases not matched to a gene. Germline CDR1 and CDR2: SQVTM and ANQGSEA. The CDR3 sequence is CSTIEGQGYSYEQYF. For the CDR3, the DNA is TGCAGCACGATCGAGGGACAGGGGTACTCCTACGAGCAGTACTTC.

This clonotype has at least ten counts. For the CDR3, the DNA is TGTGCCAGCAGTCTAGCGGGAGTCGGGCAAGAGACCCAGTACTTC. Translation: CASSLAGVGQETQYF. V usage is TRBV6-2 or TRBV6-3 and J usage is TRBJ2-5; 10 bases align to TRBD2. Germline loops: CDR1 MNHEY, CDR2 SVGEGT. J was trimmed by 2 bases and V by 5 bases; bases with no gene match: 5. This CDR3 contains 15 residues.

The rearrangement joins TRBV3-1 to TRBJ1-1; D not resolved. The CDR3 is made up of 14 amino acids. Trimming removed 2 bases from V and 6 bases from J, with 13 bases in between. Germline V gene sequence: CDR1 LGHDT, CDR2 YNNKEL (reference sequence). The CDR3 sequence: CASSQRSDGAEAFF. The CDR3 nucleotides are TGTGCCAGCAGCCAACGGAGTGACGGCGCTGAAGCTTTCTTT.

This clonotype was seen more than once but under ten times. The V call is TRBV6-5, the J call TRBJ1-6; 8 nucleotides align to TRBD1. The CDR3 extends over 15 amino acids. Trimming cost V 5 bases and J 10 bases; bases outside gene matches: 10. CDR1 MNHEY and CDR2 SVGAGI come from the germline V gene. The CDR3 protein is CASSVDRGEGSPLHF. The DNA for the CDR3 is TGTGCCAGCAGTGTTGACAGGGGAGAGGGATCACCCCTCCACTTT.

The V call is TRBV19, the J call TRBJ2-1; 12 bases are a match to TRBD2. This CDR3 has 16 residues. With V trimmed by 1 base and J by 9 bases, 7 bases remained unmatched. The germline V gene encodes CDR1 LNHDA and CDR2 SQIVND (reference sequence). CDR3 nucleotide sequence: TGTGCCAGTAGTATAGGTACTAGCGGGAGGCGCGGTGAGCAGTTCTTC. This gives the protein CASSIGTSGRRGEQFF.

This clonotype was seen a handful of times. The V and J genes are TRBV7-2 and TRBJ1-1; D is unclear. The CDR3 covers 14 residues. In germline, CDR1 is SGHTA, CDR2 FQGNSA. Deletions cut 2 bases from V and 1 base from J, with 8 bases between. The CDR3 spells CASSLMAGNTEAFF. The CDR3 coding sequence is TGTGCCAGCAGCTTAATGGCAGGGAACACTGAAGCTTTCTTT.

This clonotype was detected a few times. The chain is built from TRBV7-2 and TRBJ2-1; 8 bases line up with TRBD1. Per the germline V gene, CDR1 is SGHTA and CDR2 is FQGNSA. There are 13 residues in the CDR3. J gave up 9 bases and V 2 bases, and 3 bases lay outside the gene matches. The CDR3 nucleotides read TGTGCCAGCAGCTTACAGGGGGCCGGTGAGCAGTTCTTC. Protein: CASSLQGAGEQFF.